What follows is one T cell receptor beta chain and its context. The sample belongs to a study of shared clonotypes between healthy human individuals. The protocol was immunoSEQ multiplex PCR, while the TCRdb copy is restricted to in-frame clones and leaves out a portion. The table lists approximately 590,000 clones, about 95% of them singletons. CDR1 and CDR2 (germline): SNHLY, FYNNEI. The CDR3 length is 17 residues. V was pared by 6 bases and J by 1 base, with 11 bases of the junction left unmatched. Naive CD8 cells comprised CD45RO-negative, CCR7-positively selected cells, excluding terminally differentiated effector memory CD45RA+ cells.

Sequenced input: naive CD8+ T cells sorted from blood. The origin of this receptor is a woman aged 25 to 39 in good health. The J gene is TRBJ2-7, the V gene TRBV2; 11 nucleotides match TRBD1. The CDR3 region is CASRGAGQGAVSYEQYF. In DNA, the CDR3 is TGTGCCAGCAGAGGTGCCGGACAGGGGGCTGTTTCCTACGAGCAGTACTTC.